Below, one TCR beta chain is given with its context. Antigen unknown. V was trimmed by 3 bases and J by 0 bases, leaving 8 bases between them. Per germline, CDR1 MNHEY and CDR2 SMNVEV (reference sequence). The CDR3 length is 14 residues. Profiled with immunoSEQ multiplex PCR; TCRdb holds only in-frame clones, not every one. The data contain approximately 150,000 clones, 85% to 95% of them singletons. These data are taken from a study of T cell responses to AZD1222 COVID-19 vaccine. Background on the study: Pooled samples include second doses given at about 4 or 12 weeks. Study-level findings and limits: Among the donors, most were white British and more were female, and clonal diversity was possibly underestimated.

The receptor comes from an adult in good health. The chain combines TRBV27 with TRBJ1-1, with a tentative D call TRBD1 (6 bases). The specimen comprised peripheral blood, sampled on day 0 of AZD1222 vaccination. The CDR3, as DNA: TGTGCCAGCAGTTTTACAGGGTTGAACACTGAAGCTTTCTTT. Encoded protein: CASSFTGLNTEAFF.